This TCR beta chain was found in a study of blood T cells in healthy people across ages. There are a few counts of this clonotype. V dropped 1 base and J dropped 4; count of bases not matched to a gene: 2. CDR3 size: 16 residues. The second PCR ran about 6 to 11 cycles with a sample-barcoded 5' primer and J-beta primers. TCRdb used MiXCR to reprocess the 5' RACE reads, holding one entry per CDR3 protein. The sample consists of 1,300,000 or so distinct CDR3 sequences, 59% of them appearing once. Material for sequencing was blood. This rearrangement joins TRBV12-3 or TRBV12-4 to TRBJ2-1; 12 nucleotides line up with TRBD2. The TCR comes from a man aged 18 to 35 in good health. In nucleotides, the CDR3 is TGTGCCAGCAGTTTAGGACTAGCGGGGGTATACAATGAGCAGTTCTTC. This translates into CASSLGLAGVYNEQFF.